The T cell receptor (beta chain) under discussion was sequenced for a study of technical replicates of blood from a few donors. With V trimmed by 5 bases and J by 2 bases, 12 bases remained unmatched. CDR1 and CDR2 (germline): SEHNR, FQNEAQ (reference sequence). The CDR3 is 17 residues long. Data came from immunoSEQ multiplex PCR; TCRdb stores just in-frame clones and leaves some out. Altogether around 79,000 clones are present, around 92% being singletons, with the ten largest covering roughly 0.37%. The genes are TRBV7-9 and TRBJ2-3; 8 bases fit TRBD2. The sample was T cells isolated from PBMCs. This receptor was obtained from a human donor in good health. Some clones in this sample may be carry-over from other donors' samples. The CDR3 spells CASSPYSLAAPTDTQYF. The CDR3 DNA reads TGTGCCAGCAGCCCATACTCACTAGCGGCCCCCACAGATACGCAGTATTTT.